Listed below are T cell receptor beta chains from one sample, sequenced in a study of post-analysis software for immune sequencing data. TCRdb independently ran MiXCR on the PCR reads; one entry per CDR3 protein. The table lists about 560,000 distinct CDR3 sequences, 44% of them singletons. The sample comprised blood. These receptors originate from a girl aged 10-17 years with multiple sclerosis. Each CDR3 is given with its conserved first and last residue. The D gene is left open where the match is weak. The size entry is marked missing in some rows and otherwise reads once, few, many or a size class.

D gene	clone size	J gene	V gene	CDR3 protein	CDR3 DNA
NA	NA	TRBJ1-1	TRBV5-1	CAIYTEAFF	TGCGCCATTTACACTGAAGCTTTCTTT
NA	few	TRBJ1-2	TRBV12-3/TRBV12-4	CASSLNIQRGGYTF	TGTGCCAGCAGTTTAAACATCCAACGAGGGGGCTACACCTTC
TRBD1	few	TRBJ1-2	TRBV12-3/TRBV12-4	CASRSTGAASYGYTF	TGTGCCAGCAGGTCGACAGGGGCCGCTTCCTATGGCTACACCTTC
NA	few	TRBJ2-3	TRBV27	CASSPLQGSTDTQYF	TGTGCCAGCAGTCCACTCCAGGGATCCACAGATACGCAGTATTTT
NA	NA	TRBJ2-7	TRBV18	CASSPPTYEQYF	TGTGCCAGCTCACCACCGACCTACGAGCAGTACTTC
TRBD2	NA	TRBJ2-3	TRBV4-1	CASSQSQGLVTDTQYF	TGCGCCAGCAGCCAATCACAGGGACTAGTCACCGATACGCAGTATTTT
NA	few	TRBJ2-7	TRBV4-2	CASSQDVNGPYEQYF	TGTGCCAGCAGCCAAGATGTGAACGGACCCTACGAGCAGTACTTC
NA	few	TRBJ2-7	TRBV25-1	CASSEYLGGYEQYF	TGTGCCAGCAGTGAATACCTGGGTGGGTACGAGCAGTACTTC
TRBD2	NA	TRBJ2-1	TRBV11-2	CASSPSGRRNEQFF	TGTGCCAGCAGTCCTAGCGGGAGGCGCAATGAGCAGTTCTTC
TRBD2	NA	TRBJ2-5	TRBV10-3	CAISGSGGLHPDLKKETQYF	TGTGCCATCTCGGGGAGCGGGGGTTTACACCCAGACTTAAAAAAAGAGACCCAGTACTTC
NA	NA	TRBJ1-2	TRBV5-1	CASSPERVGNYGYTF	TGCGCCAGCAGCCCGGAGAGGGTCGGTAACTATGGCTACACCTTC
TRBD2	NA	TRBJ2-7	TRBV10-3	CAVSVREGSDEQYF	TGTGCCGTCAGTGTACGGGAGGGGTCGGACGAGCAGTACTTC
NA	NA	TRBJ2-5	TRBV20-1	CSAADGTEGIQETQYF	TGCAGTGCTGCCGATGGGACCGAGGGGATTCAAGAGACCCAGTACTTC
NA	many	TRBJ2-3	TRBV29-1	CSVGFGGGSDTQYF	TGCAGCGTTGGTTTTGGGGGCGGTTCTGATACGCAGTATTTT
NA	NA	TRBJ2-1	TRBV7-3	CASSLKPGPGPLSYNEQFF	TGTGCCAGCAGCTTAAAACCCGGCCCAGGCCCCCTGTCCTACAATGAGCAGTTCTTC
NA	NA	TRBJ2-1	TRBV6-5	CATARLNEQFF	TGTGCCACCGCCCGACTCAATGAGCAGTTCTTC
NA	NA	TRBJ1-1	TRBV29-1	CSIRGGAEAFF	TGCAGTATTAGAGGGGGTGCTGAAGCTTTCTTT
NA	NA	TRBJ1-2	TRBV6-5	CASSYLAGVDGYTF	TGTGCCAGCAGTTACCTGGCAGGGGTAGACGGCTACACCTTC
NA	few	TRBJ2-7	TRBV7-3	CASSLNRVSSYEQYF	TGTGCCAGCAGCTTAAACAGAGTCAGCTCCTACGAGCAGTACTTC
NA	NA	TRBJ1-5	TRBV2	CASSRDISNQPQHF	TGTGCCAGCAGCCGGGATATCAGCAATCAGCCCCAGCATTTT
TRBD1	NA	TRBJ1-4	TRBV4-1	CASSQTGVQLFF	TGCGCCAGCAGCCAGACAGGGGTCCAACTGTTTTTT
TRBD1	few	TRBJ2-7	TRBV3-1	CASSQEELWGQVYEQYF	TGTGCCAGCAGCCAAGAGGAATTATGGGGACAGGTCTACGAGCAGTACTTC
TRBD2	once	TRBJ2-3	TRBV5-1	CASSLEGSGRIKGTDTQYF	TGCGCCAGCAGCTTGGAAGGTAGCGGGAGGATCAAGGGCACAGATACGCAGTATTTT
TRBD1	NA	TRBJ2-3	TRBV20-1	CSARQYRGRTDTQYF	TGCAGTGCTCGACAATACAGGGGGCGCACAGATACGCAGTATTTT
NA	NA	TRBJ2-2	TRBV6-5	CASSYSNGGPAGELFF	TGTGCCAGCAGTTACTCTAACGGGGGTCCGGCCGGGGAGCTGTTTTTT
NA	NA	TRBJ1-4	TRBV27	CASSWTVNEKLFF	TGTGCCAGCTCTTGGACAGTCAATGAAAAACTGTTTTTT
NA	few	TRBJ1-5	TRBV4-1	CASSQAVGIPPQHF	TGCGCCAGCAGCCAAGCGGTGGGCATTCCGCCCCAGCATTTT
TRBD1	once	TRBJ2-2	TRBV5-1	CASSFTGGNTGELFF	TGCGCCAGCAGCTTCACAGGGGGCAACACCGGGGAGCTGTTTTTT
NA	few	TRBJ2-7	TRBV12-3/TRBV12-4	CASTLVGGVSYEQYF	TGTGCCAGCACCCTGGTGGGAGGAGTATCCTACGAGCAGTACTTC